These 4 T cell receptor beta chains were all obtained from the same sample, sequenced in a study of CD8+CD57+ T cells in acquired aplastic anemia (dated by TCRdb to 2016 to 2019). TCRdb names Illumina HiSeq 2000 as the instrument used. Profiling of TCR beta VDJ combinations and CDR3 sequences used genomic DNA as the template. The public reads were reprocessed in TCRdb via fastp at Q25 and MiXCR, keeping in-frame beta chains. Under each unique CDR3 protein, matching rows form one entry showing the most common genes and DNA. The sample yields roughly 420,000 distinct CDR3 sequences; 55% to 75% were counted once. The leading ten clones occupy less than 4% of the sample. Source material: sorted CD4+, CD8+, or CD8+CD57+ T cells (not recorded which) from PBMCs. These receptors all stem from a human donor in good health, serving as a control.

The chain recombines TRBV7-2 with TRBJ2-1; a possible D gene is TRBD1 (5 bases). The CDR3 loop spans 18 amino acids. CDR1 is SGHTA and CDR2 is FQGNSA in the germline V gene. The germline V and J ends were trimmed by 5 bases and 6 bases, with 26 bases remaining between them. The CDR3 spells CASSRDQGRYGSTNEQFF. The CDR3 nucleotides are TGTGCCAGCAGCAGGGATCAGGGCCGGTATGGCTCCACCAATGAGCAGTTCTTC.

The chain couples TRBV19 to TRBJ1-5; D gene uncertain. V lost 6 bases and J 6 bases, leaving 15 bases between the germline ends. The CDR3 is made up of 14 amino acids. CDR1 is LNHDA and CDR2 is SQIVND in the germline V gene (reference sequence). The CDR3 protein is CASSLSRDGQPQHF. CDR3 nucleotide sequence: TGTGCCAGTAGCCTGTCTAGGGATGGTCAGCCCCAGCATTTT.

This chain uses TRBV7-7 with TRBJ1-1; tentative D call: TRBD1 (6 bases). Trimming took off 2 bases at V and 0 bases at J, with 10 bases between the two ends. The CDR3 loop spans 15 amino acids. Germline V gene data show CDR1 as SSHAT and CDR2 as FNYEAQ (reference sequence). The CDR3 region has the DNA TGTGCCAGCAGCTTATACACAGGGCTGAACACTGAAGCTTTCTTT. Its translation is CASSLYTGLNTEAFF.

As concerns this clonotype: One junction end disagrees with the germline gene, perhaps due to a read error. The chain employs TRBV25-1 and TRBJ1-1, with 7 positions matching TRBD1. The CDR3 runs 16 residues. The V gene's germline CDR1 is MGHDK and CDR2 SYGVNS. The CDR3 here is CASSGGGRGINTEAFF. As DNA, the CDR3 is TGTGCCAGCAGTGGGGGCGGCAGGGGGATCAACACTGAAGCTTTCTTC.